Each of the 2 T cell receptor beta chains below was sequenced from the same sample in a study of cytomegalovirus exposure and HLA in healthy donors. Primers included in the PCR were 60 Vbeta and 13 Jbeta primers. The protocol was immunoSEQ multiplex PCR, while the TCRdb copy is restricted to in-frame clones and leaves out a portion. The data hold over 150,000 clones, with 65% to 90% observed a single time. The sample was PBMCs. The receptors were gathered from a human donor in good health.

The CDR3, as DNA: TGCGCCAGCAGCCGGGCAGGGATCATGAACACTGAAGCTTTCTTT. It specifies CASSRAGIMNTEAFF. The rearrangement joins TRBV4-1 to TRBJ1-1; D may be TRBD1 (5 bases). The length of the CDR3 is 15 residues. Germline V gene lookup returns CDR1 MGHRA and CDR2 YSYEKL. V was clipped by 4 bases and J by 0 bases, with 12 bases between them.

This chain joins TRBV11-3 and TRBJ2-1; 8 bases agree with TRBD2. Germline values: CDR1 SGHNT, CDR2 YENEEA. The CDR3 is made up of 17 amino acids. Losses at the gene ends were 0 bases for V and 7 bases for J; bases not matched to a gene: 11. CDR3 nucleotides: TGTGCCAGCAGCTTAGATCGGAACGGGGGGGCCGAAAATGAGCAGTTCTTC. The encoded protein is CASSLDRNGGAENEQFF.